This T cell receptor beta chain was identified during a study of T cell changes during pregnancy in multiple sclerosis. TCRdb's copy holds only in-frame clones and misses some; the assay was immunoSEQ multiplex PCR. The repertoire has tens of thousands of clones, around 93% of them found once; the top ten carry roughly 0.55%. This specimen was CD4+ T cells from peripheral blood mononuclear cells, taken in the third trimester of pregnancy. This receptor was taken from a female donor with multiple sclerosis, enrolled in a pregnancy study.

The CDR3 sequence is CASSQALAPPTEEQFF. DNA of the CDR3: TGCGCCAGCAGCCAAGCCCTAGCGCCGCCCACGGAAGAGCAGTTCTTC. This rearrangement joins TRBV4-3 to TRBJ2-1, with TRBD2 as a possible D gene (6 bases). The CDR3 has 16 amino acids. V lost 1 base and J 10 bases, leaving 20 bases between the germline ends. CDR1 and CDR2 from the germline V gene are LGHNA and YSLEER.